This T cell receptor (beta chain) came from a study of blood T cell repertoires in COVID-19. Study background: Both acute and convalescent COVID-19 samples were obtained from the United States, Italy and Spain. Nucleic acid was either cDNA or gDNA, and it came from T cells, B-cell-depleted T cells, or PBMCs.

The CDR3 runs 12 residues. Germline V gene sequence: CDR1 SGHVS, CDR2 FQNEAQ. Trimming took off 2 bases at V and 5 bases at J, with 6 bases between the two ends. Study processing details: Reference gene primer amplification gave nucleated cell count estimates. Measured with immunoSEQ multiplex PCR; TCRdb has only the in-frame clones, and not every one. From that table come the V and J calls and clone size; the DNA was used to work out D and trimming. The sample has some 95,000 clones; about 91% are singletons. Specimen: peripheral blood. The V and J genes are TRBV7-8 and TRBJ2-5; D might be TRBD2 (5 bases). This TCR was recovered from a human donor with active COVID-19. The donor label of this sample is uncertain. The CDR3 protein is CASSLTRETQYF. Written as DNA, the CDR3 is TGTGCCAGCAGCTTAACTAGGGAGACCCAGTACTTC. The complete variable domain, with remaining parts taken from reference TRBV7-8 and TRBJ2-5, reads GAGVSQSPRYKVAKRGQDVALRCDPISGHVSLFWYQQALGQGPEFLTYFQNEAQLDKSGLPSDRFFAERPEGSVSTLKIQRTQQEDSAVYLCASSLTRETQYFGPGTRLLVL.